This T cell receptor (beta chain) was sequenced in a study of shared clonotypes between healthy human individuals. The table came from immunoSEQ multiplex PCR; TCRdb's copy has only in-frame clones and leaves some out. The profile shows a few million clones, 80% to 95% of them singletons. CD8 cells classed as naive were CD45RO-negative and positively selected for CCR7, excluding terminally differentiated effector memory CD45RA+ cells. From germline, CDR1 is MNHEY and CDR2 SVGAGI. With 6 bases removed from V and 7 bases from J, the gap between germline ends came to 15 bases. The CDR3 sequence is 14 residues long.

The specimen sequenced was naive CD8+ T cells from PBMCs. The clonotype was recovered from a man between 18 and 35 years old in good health. Some clones in this sample may be carry-over from other donors' samples. V and J are TRBV6-5 and TRBJ2-2; D is possibly TRBD2 (6 bases). CDR3 region: CASRPVGAGGELFF. The CDR3 region has the DNA TGTGCCAGCAGGCCGGTGGGAGCGGGCGGGGAGCTGTTTTTT.